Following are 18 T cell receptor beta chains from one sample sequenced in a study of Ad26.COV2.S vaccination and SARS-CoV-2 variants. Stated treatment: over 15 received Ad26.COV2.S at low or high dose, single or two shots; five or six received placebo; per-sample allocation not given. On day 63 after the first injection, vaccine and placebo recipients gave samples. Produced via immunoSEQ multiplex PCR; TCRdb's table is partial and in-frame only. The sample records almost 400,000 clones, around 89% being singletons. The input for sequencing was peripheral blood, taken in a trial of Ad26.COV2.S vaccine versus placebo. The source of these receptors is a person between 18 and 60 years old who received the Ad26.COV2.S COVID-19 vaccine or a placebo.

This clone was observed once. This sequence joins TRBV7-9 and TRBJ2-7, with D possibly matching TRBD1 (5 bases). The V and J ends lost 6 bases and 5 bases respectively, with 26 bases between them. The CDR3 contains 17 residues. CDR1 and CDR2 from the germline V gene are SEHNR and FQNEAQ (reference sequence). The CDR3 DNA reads TGTGCCAGCAGGTATGTGGATGTTAGGACACCAGGTCACGAGCAGTACTTC. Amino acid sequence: CASRYVDVRTPGHEQYF.

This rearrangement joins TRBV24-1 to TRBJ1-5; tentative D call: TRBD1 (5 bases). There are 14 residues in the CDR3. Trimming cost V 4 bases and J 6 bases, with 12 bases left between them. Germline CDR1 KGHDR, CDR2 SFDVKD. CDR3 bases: TGTGCCACCAGTGAATCCCAGGGATTTCAGCCCCAGCATTTT. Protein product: CATSESQGFQPQHF.

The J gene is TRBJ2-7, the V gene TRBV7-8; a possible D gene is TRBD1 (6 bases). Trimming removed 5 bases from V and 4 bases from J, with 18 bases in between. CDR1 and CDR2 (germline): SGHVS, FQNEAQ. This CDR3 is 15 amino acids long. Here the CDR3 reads CASSRPRDTPYEQYF. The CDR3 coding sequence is TGTGCCAGCAGCCGACCCCGGGACACCCCATACGAGCAGTACTTC.

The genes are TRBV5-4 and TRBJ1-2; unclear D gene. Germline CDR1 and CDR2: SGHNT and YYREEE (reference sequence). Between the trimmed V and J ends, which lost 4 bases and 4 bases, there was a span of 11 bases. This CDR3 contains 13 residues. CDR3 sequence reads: CASSPERVYGYTF. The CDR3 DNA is TGTGCCAGCAGCCCCGAGAGGGTCTATGGCTACACCTTC. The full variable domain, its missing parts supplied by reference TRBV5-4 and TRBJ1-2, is ETGVTQSPTHLIKTRGQQVTLRCSSQSGHNTVSWYQQALGQGPQFIFQYYREEENGRGNFPPRFSGLQFPNYSSELNVNALELDDSALYLCASSPERVYGYTFGSGTRLTVV.

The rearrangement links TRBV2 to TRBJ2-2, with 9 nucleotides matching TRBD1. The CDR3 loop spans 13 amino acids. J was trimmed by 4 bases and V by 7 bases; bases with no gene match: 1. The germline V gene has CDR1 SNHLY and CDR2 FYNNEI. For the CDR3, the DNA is TGTGCCAGCAAGACAGGGGGCACCGGGGAGCTGTTTTTT. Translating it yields CASKTGGTGELFF.

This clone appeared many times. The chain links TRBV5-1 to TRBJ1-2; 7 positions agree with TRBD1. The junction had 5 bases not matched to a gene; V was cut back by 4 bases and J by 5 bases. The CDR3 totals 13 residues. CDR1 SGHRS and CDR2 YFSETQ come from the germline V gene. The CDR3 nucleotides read TGCGCCAGCAGCCTCCGGGACAGTTATGGCTACACCTTC. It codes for CASSLRDSYGYTF.

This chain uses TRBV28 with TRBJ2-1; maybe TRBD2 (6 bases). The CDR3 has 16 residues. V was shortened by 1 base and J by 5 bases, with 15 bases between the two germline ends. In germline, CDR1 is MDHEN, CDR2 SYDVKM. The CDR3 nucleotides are TGTGCCAGCAGTTTATTACGGGAGACGGATAACAATGAGCAGTTCTTC. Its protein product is CASSLLRETDNNEQFF. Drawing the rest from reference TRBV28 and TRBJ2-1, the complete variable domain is DVKVTQSSRYLVKRTGEKVFLECVQDMDHENMFWYRQDPGLGLRLIYFSYDVKMKEKGDIPEGYSVSREKKERFSLILESASTNQTSMYLCASSLLRETDNNEQFFGPGTRLTVL.

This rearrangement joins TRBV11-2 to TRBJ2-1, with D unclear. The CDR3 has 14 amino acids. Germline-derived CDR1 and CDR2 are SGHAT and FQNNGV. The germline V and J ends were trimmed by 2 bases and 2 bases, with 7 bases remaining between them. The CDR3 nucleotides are TGTGCCAGCAGCTTAATGGATCCCTACAATGAGCAGTTCTTC. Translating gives CASSLMDPYNEQFF.

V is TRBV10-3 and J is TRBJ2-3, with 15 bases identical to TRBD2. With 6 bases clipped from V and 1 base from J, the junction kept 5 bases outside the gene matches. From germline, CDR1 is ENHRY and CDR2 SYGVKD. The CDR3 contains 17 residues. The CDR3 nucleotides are TGTGCCATCAGACCGGGACTAGCGGGAGGAGGCACAGATACGCAGTATTTT. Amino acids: CAIRPGLAGGGTDTQYF.

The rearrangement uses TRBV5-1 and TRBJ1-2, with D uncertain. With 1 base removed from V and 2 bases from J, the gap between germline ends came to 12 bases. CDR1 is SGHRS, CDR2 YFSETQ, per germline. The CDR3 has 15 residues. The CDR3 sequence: CASSLNDLRNYGYTF. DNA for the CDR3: TGCGCCAGCAGCTTGAACGACCTGAGGAACTATGGCTACACCTTC.

The CDR3 coding sequence is TGCAGTGCTAGTGTATCAGCCCGGGCAATGTCTGAAGCTTTCTTT. Its protein product is CSASVSARAMSEAFF. The V and J genes are TRBV20-1 and TRBJ1-1; D remains unclear. V was trimmed by 3 bases and J by 6 bases, leaving 20 bases between them. In germline, CDR1 is DFQATT, CDR2 SNEGSKA (reference sequence). The CDR3 sequence is 15 residues long.

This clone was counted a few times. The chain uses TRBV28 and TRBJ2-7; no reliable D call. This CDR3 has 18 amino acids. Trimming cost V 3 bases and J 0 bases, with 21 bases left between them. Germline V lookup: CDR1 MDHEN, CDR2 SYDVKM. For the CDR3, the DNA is TGTGCCAGCAGTTTTCCCATATCACAGTGGCGACTCTCCTACGAGCAGTACTTC. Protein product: CASSFPISQWRLSYEQYF.

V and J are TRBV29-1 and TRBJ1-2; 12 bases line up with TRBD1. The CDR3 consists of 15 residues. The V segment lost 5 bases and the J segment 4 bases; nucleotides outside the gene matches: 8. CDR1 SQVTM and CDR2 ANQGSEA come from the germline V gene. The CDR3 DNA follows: TGCAGCGTTTCCCCCGGGACAGGGGGCGGCTATGGCTACACCTTC. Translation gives CSVSPGTGGGYGYTF.

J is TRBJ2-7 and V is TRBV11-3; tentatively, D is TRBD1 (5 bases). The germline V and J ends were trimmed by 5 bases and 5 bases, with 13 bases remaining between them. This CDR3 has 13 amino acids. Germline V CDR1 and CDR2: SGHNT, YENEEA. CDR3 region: CASSLGAWDEQYF. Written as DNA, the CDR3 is TGTGCCAGCAGCCTAGGGGCCTGGGACGAGCAGTACTTC.

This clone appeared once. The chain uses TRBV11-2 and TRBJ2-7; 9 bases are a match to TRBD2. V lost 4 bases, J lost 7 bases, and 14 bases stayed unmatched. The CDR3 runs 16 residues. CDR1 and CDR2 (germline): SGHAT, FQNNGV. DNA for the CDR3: TGTGCCAGCAGCTCCTTCGCCGGGACTAGCCGTCGGGAGCAGTACTTC. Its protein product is CASSSFAGTSRREQYF.

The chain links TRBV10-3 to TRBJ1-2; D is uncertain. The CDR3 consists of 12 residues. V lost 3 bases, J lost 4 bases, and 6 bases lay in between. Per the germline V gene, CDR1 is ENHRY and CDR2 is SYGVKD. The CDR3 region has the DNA TGTGCCATCAGTGAAAACAGCTATGGCTACACCTTC. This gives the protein CAISENSYGYTF.

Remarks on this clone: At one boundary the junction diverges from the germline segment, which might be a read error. CDR3 region: CASSQTTGVDGYIF. The DNA of the CDR3 is TGTGCCAGTAGTCAAACGACAGGGGTTGATGGCTACATCTTC. The gene calls are TRBV19 and TRBJ1-2; 8 nucleotides align to TRBD1. The CDR3 covers 14 residues. From germline, CDR1 is LNHDA and CDR2 SQIVND (reference sequence).

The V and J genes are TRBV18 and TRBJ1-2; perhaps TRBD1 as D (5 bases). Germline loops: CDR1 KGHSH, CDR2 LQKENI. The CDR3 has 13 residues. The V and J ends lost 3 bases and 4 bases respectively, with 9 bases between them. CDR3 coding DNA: TGTGCCAGCTCACCTAGGGACTCCTATGGCTACACCTTC. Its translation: CASSPRDSYGYTF.